A single T cell receptor beta chain is shown here with its context. What it binds is not known. Data came from immunoSEQ multiplex PCR; TCRdb stores just in-frame clones and leaves some out. The sample has about 680,000 clones; about 74% are singletons. This record comes from a study of shared clonotypes between healthy human individuals. Study findings and constraints: Sequencing of the sorted subsets was shown by rarefaction to be incomplete despite large depth.

The receptor comes from a woman aged 30 to 39 in good health. The sample was memory CD4+ T cells sorted from blood. Subset: CD45RA-negative fraction.

CDR3 in DNA: TGTGCCAGCAGCCTTGCCCGTTCTAGTACAGATACGCAGTATTTT. It translates to CASSLARSSTDTQYF. This chain connects TRBV5-4 to TRBJ2-3; D is unclear. CDR3 length: 15 residues. Germline-derived CDR1 and CDR2 are SGHNT and YYREEE (reference sequence). Between the trimmed V and J ends, which lost 4 bases and 3 bases, there was a span of 15 bases.